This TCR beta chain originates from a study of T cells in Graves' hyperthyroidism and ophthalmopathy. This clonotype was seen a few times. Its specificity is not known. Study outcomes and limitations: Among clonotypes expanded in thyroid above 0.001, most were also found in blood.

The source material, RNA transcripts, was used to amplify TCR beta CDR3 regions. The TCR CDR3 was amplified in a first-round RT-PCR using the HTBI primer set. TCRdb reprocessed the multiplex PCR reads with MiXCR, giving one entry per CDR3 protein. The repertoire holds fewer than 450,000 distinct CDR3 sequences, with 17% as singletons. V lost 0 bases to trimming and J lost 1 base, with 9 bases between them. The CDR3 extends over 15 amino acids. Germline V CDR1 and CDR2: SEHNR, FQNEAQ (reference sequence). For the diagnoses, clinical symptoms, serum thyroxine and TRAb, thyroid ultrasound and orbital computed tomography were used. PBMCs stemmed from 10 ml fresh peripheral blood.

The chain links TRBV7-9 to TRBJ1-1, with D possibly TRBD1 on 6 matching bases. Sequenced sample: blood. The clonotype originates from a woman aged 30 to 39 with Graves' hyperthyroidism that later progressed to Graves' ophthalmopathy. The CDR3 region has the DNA TGTGCCAGCAGCTTAGCGTTGGGGGCGAACACTGAAGCTTTCTTT. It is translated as CASSLALGANTEAFF.